This T cell receptor beta chain was sequenced in a study of long-term antiretroviral therapy in people with HIV. CDR1 and CDR2 (germline): DFQATT, SNEGSKA (reference sequence). The CDR3 has 11 amino acids. The V end lost 3 bases, the J end lost 4 bases, and 7 bases lay between the germline ends. An immunoSEQ assay, version v3.0, was performed at survey level. Data came from immunoSEQ multiplex PCR; TCRdb stores just in-frame clones and leaves some out. The sample shows 15,000 to 20,000 clones, around 84% of them seen only once. Material: unsorted PBMCs, obtained 0.9 years after starting antiretroviral therapy. The receptor was isolated from a man between 18 and 29 years old with HIV. V and J are TRBV20-1 and TRBJ2-7; tentative D call: TRBD1 (5 bases). Here the CDR3 DNA reads TGCAGTGCTAGCAGGGCATACGAGCAGTACGTC. This sequence encodes CSASRAYEQYV.